The rows below give T cell receptor beta chains drawn from one sample of a study of T cell responses to AZD1222 COVID-19 vaccine. Sequencing used immunoSEQ multiplex PCR; TCRdb keeps in-frame clones, though not all of them. The repertoire consists of about 130,000 clones, with about 86% occurring once and the leading ten covering 9% to 15%. The sample here was peripheral blood, taken on day 0 of AZD1222 vaccination. These receptors were obtained from an adult in good health. Each CDR3 is given with its conserved first and last residue. D genes are given only for firm matches. Clone size, where shown, is once, few, many, or a class for clones that have expanded.

v_call: TRBV6-2/TRBV6-3
clone_size: -
j_call: TRBJ1-2
d_call: TRBD1
cdr3_aa: CASSNSQGASGYTF
cdr3_nt: TGTGCCAGCAGTAACAGCCAGGGGGCGAGTGGCTACACCTTC

v_call: TRBV25-1
clone_size: -
j_call: TRBJ1-2
d_call: -
cdr3_aa: CASSDRDDYGYTF
cdr3_nt: TGTGCCAGCAGTGACAGGGATGACTATGGCTACACCTTC

v_call: TRBV5-4
clone_size: -
j_call: TRBJ1-2
d_call: -
cdr3_aa: CASSLDRRYYGYTF
cdr3_nt: TGTGCCAGCAGCTTAGACAGGAGGTACTATGGCTACACCTTC

v_call: TRBV7-9
clone_size: -
j_call: TRBJ2-3
d_call: -
cdr3_aa: CASSLEAGNTQYF
cdr3_nt: TGTGCCAGCAGCTTAGAGGCCGGGAATACGCAGTATTTT

v_call: TRBV7-2
clone_size: -
j_call: TRBJ2-7
d_call: -
cdr3_aa: CASREGGQTVYEQYF
cdr3_nt: TGTGCCAGCAGGGAGGGGGGGCAAACTGTCTACGAGCAGTACTTC

v_call: TRBV10-3
clone_size: -
j_call: TRBJ1-5
d_call: -
cdr3_aa: CAIRRDGDQPQHF
cdr3_nt: TGTGCCATCAGACGGGACGGGGATCAGCCCCAGCATTTT

v_call: TRBV18
clone_size: few
j_call: TRBJ2-7
d_call: -
cdr3_aa: CASSHRGLSYEQYF
cdr3_nt: TGTGCCAGCTCACATAGAGGATTATCCTACGAGCAGTACTTC

v_call: TRBV28
clone_size: -
j_call: TRBJ2-5
d_call: -
cdr3_aa: CASSLTNGQETQYF
cdr3_nt: TGTGCCAGCAGTTTAACCAACGGACAAGAGACCCAGTACTTC

v_call: TRBV9
clone_size: few
j_call: TRBJ1-4
d_call: TRBD1
cdr3_aa: CASSAGTGGASYEKLFF
cdr3_nt: TGTGCCAGCAGCGCCGGGACAGGGGGCGCGAGTTATGAAAAACTGTTTTTT

v_call: TRBV11-2
clone_size: -
j_call: TRBJ2-2
d_call: -
cdr3_aa: CASSRHRIGNTGELFF
cdr3_nt: TGTGCCAGCAGTCGTCACAGGATAGGAAACACCGGGGAGCTGTTTTTT

v_call: TRBV3-1/TRBV3-2
clone_size: -
j_call: TRBJ1-3
d_call: TRBD1
cdr3_aa: CASSPSGGGNTIYF
cdr3_nt: TGTGCCAGCAGCCCGTCAGGGGGCGGAAACACCATATATTTT

v_call: TRBV7-9
clone_size: -
j_call: TRBJ1-2
d_call: TRBD1
cdr3_aa: CASSYRGHGYTF
cdr3_nt: TGTGCCAGCAGCTACAGGGGTCATGGCTACACCTTC

v_call: TRBV18
clone_size: -
j_call: TRBJ1-6
d_call: TRBD1
cdr3_aa: CASRGQGSSPLHF
cdr3_nt: TGTGCCAGCCGAGGACAGGGTAGTTCACCCCTCCACTTT

v_call: TRBV10-3
clone_size: -
j_call: TRBJ1-1
d_call: -
cdr3_aa: CAISQATTGNTEAFF
cdr3_nt: TGTGCCATCAGTCAGGCCACAACAGGGAATACTGAAGCTTTCTTT

v_call: TRBV3-1/TRBV3-2
clone_size: -
j_call: TRBJ1-2
d_call: -
cdr3_aa: CASSQGGGRTKTNYGYTF
cdr3_nt: TGTGCCAGCAGCCAAGGGGGAGGCAGGACGAAAACTAACTATGGCTACACCTTC

v_call: TRBV19
clone_size: -
j_call: TRBJ1-5
d_call: -
cdr3_aa: CASTTSGHTHQPQHF
cdr3_nt: TGTGCCAGTACCACGTCGGGACACACCCATCAGCCCCAGCATTTT

v_call: TRBV5-1
clone_size: -
j_call: TRBJ2-7
d_call: -
cdr3_aa: CASSLAPILDHFTYEQYF
cdr3_nt: TGCGCCAGCAGCTTGGCCCCCATCCTAGACCACTTTACCTACGAGCAGTACTTC

v_call: TRBV19
clone_size: -
j_call: TRBJ2-7
d_call: -
cdr3_aa: CASSRGTSYEQYF
cdr3_nt: TGTGCCTCATCACGGGGGACGTCCTACGAGCAGTACTTC

v_call: TRBV11-2
clone_size: -
j_call: TRBJ1-1
d_call: -
cdr3_aa: CASSIKTDTEAFF
cdr3_nt: TGTGCCAGCAGTATTAAGACGGACACTGAAGCTTTCTTT

v_call: TRBV6-5
clone_size: -
j_call: TRBJ1-5
d_call: -
cdr3_aa: CASSYRAPLRTPQHF
cdr3_nt: TGTGCCAGCAGTTATAGAGCCCCTTTAAGGACGCCCCAGCATTTT

v_call: TRBV7-7
clone_size: -
j_call: TRBJ2-7
d_call: -
cdr3_aa: CASSPHGSYEQYF
cdr3_nt: TGTGCCAGCAGCCCCCACGGGAGCTACGAGCAGTACTTC

v_call: TRBV5-4
clone_size: once
j_call: TRBJ1-1
d_call: -
cdr3_aa: CASSSLGDRAFF
cdr3_nt: TGTGCCAGCAGCTCCCTGGGAGATAGAGCTTTCTTT

v_call: TRBV5-8
clone_size: once
j_call: TRBJ1-1
d_call: TRBD1
cdr3_aa: CASSPGTASSTNTEAFF
cdr3_nt: TGTGCCAGCAGCCCGGGGACAGCGAGTAGCACGAACACTGAAGCTTTCTTT

v_call: TRBV6-1
clone_size: -
j_call: TRBJ1-3
d_call: -
cdr3_aa: CASSSRRVRNTIYF
cdr3_nt: TGTGCCAGCAGTTCCCGGCGAGTAAGAAACACCATATATTTT

v_call: TRBV28
clone_size: once
j_call: TRBJ1-2
d_call: TRBD1
cdr3_aa: CASSLTSGTGVNGYTF
cdr3_nt: TGTGCCAGCAGTCTAACCTCCGGGACAGGGGTGAATGGCTACACCTTC

v_call: TRBV7-8
clone_size: few
j_call: TRBJ2-7
d_call: -
cdr3_aa: CASSRDWEQYF
cdr3_nt: TGTGCCAGCAGCCGAGACTGGGAGCAGTACTTC

v_call: TRBV10-3
clone_size: once
j_call: TRBJ2-5
d_call: -
cdr3_aa: CASGNRPEETQYF
cdr3_nt: TGTGCCTCAGGAAACCGGCCTGAAGAGACCCAGTACTTC

v_call: TRBV19
clone_size: -
j_call: TRBJ2-3
d_call: TRBD1
cdr3_aa: CASSTGQALSYAGDEPKYF
cdr3_nt: TGTGCCAGTAGTACGGGACAGGCTCTATCATACGCAGGGGACGAGCCGAAGTATTTT

v_call: TRBV27
clone_size: -
j_call: TRBJ2-2
d_call: TRBD1
cdr3_aa: CASSPTGGVPGELFF
cdr3_nt: TGTGCCAGCAGCCCGACAGGGGGCGTCCCCGGGGAGCTGTTTTTT

v_call: TRBV6-5
clone_size: -
j_call: TRBJ1-1
d_call: TRBD1
cdr3_aa: CASSLDRGRKGAFF
cdr3_nt: TGTGCCAGCAGTCTCGACAGGGGGCGGAAAGGAGCTTTCTTT

v_call: TRBV5-1
clone_size: -
j_call: TRBJ2-7
d_call: -
cdr3_aa: CASSLEGFGSYEQYF
cdr3_nt: TGCGCCAGCAGCTTGGAAGGCTTCGGATCCTACGAGCAGTACTTC

v_call: TRBV2
clone_size: -
j_call: TRBJ2-7
d_call: -
cdr3_aa: CASSEASGSSYEQYF
cdr3_nt: TGTGCCAGCAGTGAAGCGTCGGGGAGCTCCTACGAGCAGTACTTC

v_call: TRBV30
clone_size: -
j_call: TRBJ2-7
d_call: TRBD2
cdr3_aa: CAWQAGSFLEQYF
cdr3_nt: TGTGCCTGGCAAGCGGGATCCTTCCTCGAGCAGTACTTC

v_call: TRBV30
clone_size: -
j_call: TRBJ1-5
d_call: -
cdr3_aa: CAWSWADQPQHF
cdr3_nt: TGTGCCTGGAGTTGGGCAGATCAGCCCCAGCATTTT

v_call: TRBV12-3/TRBV12-4
clone_size: once
j_call: TRBJ1-1
d_call: TRBD1
cdr3_aa: CASIATGQTEAFF
cdr3_nt: TGTGCCAGCATCGCGACAGGGCAAACTGAAGCTTTCTTT